The entry below gives a single TCR beta chain sequence along with its context. What it binds is not known. The record originates from a study of cytomegalovirus exposure and HLA in healthy donors. Study in general: It was reported in a later analysis that the same platform had been used for the 120 validation repertoires as for the approximately 730 first-cohort repertoires.

Per germline, CDR1 MDHEN and CDR2 SYDVKM. The CDR3 is 19 residues long. V was clipped by 4 bases and J by 7 bases, with 30 bases between them. Whole-study findings and limits: The investigators catalogued 164 TCR beta chains as cytomegalovirus-associated.

The validation cohort, a group of over a hundred subjects, included the donors and was separate from the roughly 700-subject first cohort. Assay: immunoSEQ multiplex PCR; the TCRdb copy retains only in-frame clones and omits some. The sample consists of 60,000 to 80,000 clones, 90% to 95% of them appearing once. The clonotype comes from a woman between 18 and 30 years old in good health and CMV-seropositive. The sample taken for sequencing was PBMCs. V is TRBV28 and J is TRBJ2-3; possible D gene TRBD1, 6 bases. The CDR3 sequence is CASSSRPKGHPSDRNTQYF. In DNA, the CDR3 is TGTGCCAGCAGTTCCCGACCTAAGGGACATCCCTCGGACCGAAATACGCAGTATTTT.